The 10 T cell receptor beta chains in this list originate from one sample, sequenced in a study of CD8+ T cells in alopecia areata. As for treatment: oral pan-JAK inhibitor, 5-10 mg twice daily. cDNA prepared by RNA extraction and subsequent reverse transcription served as the template for sequencing. TCRdb's copy holds only in-frame clones and misses some; the assay was immunoSEQ multiplex PCR. The sample contains some 110,000 clones, 50% to 75% of which appear only once. The material sequenced was CD8+ T cells sorted from blood, taken at week 24, from a patient treated with tofacitinib. Receptors originate from a human donor with alopecia areata.

The rearrangement uses TRBV7-9 and TRBJ2-7, with 8 nucleotides matching TRBD2. V was clipped by 4 bases and J by 1 base; unmatched bases: 9. This CDR3 contains 16 residues. CDR1 is SEHNR and CDR2 is FQNEAQ in the germline V gene (reference sequence). The CDR3 DNA sequence: TGTGCCAGCAGCTCTACAAGGGTAGCGGGGTCCTACGAGCAGTACTTC. Amino acid sequence: CASSSTRVAGSYEQYF.

This sequence joins TRBV2 and TRBJ2-7; a possible D gene is TRBD1 (5 bases). CDR1 SNHLY and CDR2 FYNNEI come from the germline V gene. The CDR3 is 13 residues long. V was clipped by 4 bases and J by 6 bases, with 13 bases between them. CDR3 sequence: CASSAAGLVEQYF. The CDR3 nucleotides are TGTGCCAGCAGTGCGGCAGGGCTGGTCGAGCAGTACTTC.

J is TRBJ1-2 and V is TRBV23-1, with TRBD1 matching 12 bases. TRBV23-1 is annotated as an ORF whose role is uncertain. The J segment lost 8 bases and the V segment lost 3 bases, leaving 7 bases of the junction unmatched. The CDR3 is 15 residues long. CDR3 residues: CASSHRGQGAGGYTF. The CDR3 coding sequence is TGCGCCAGCAGTCACCGGGGACAGGGGGCAGGCGGCTACACCTTC.

The J gene is TRBJ1-2, the V gene TRBV23-1; TRBD1 matches 9 bases. TRBV23-1 is an open reading frame whose function is uncertain. The ends lost 10 bases at V and 7 bases at J; junction bases unmatched: 10. The CDR3 extends over 13 amino acids. The CDR3 here is CAILVTTGGGYTF. The CDR3 nucleotides are TGCGCCATCCTCGTCACGACAGGGGGTGGCTACACCTTC.

As for this clone: It differs at one base from a far larger clone, so likely a read error. This chain connects TRBV27 to TRBJ2-5, with 12 bases matching TRBD2. Trimming took 4 bases from V and 4 from J; bases not matched to a gene: 4. The CDR3 is made up of 15 amino acids. Looked up from germline, CDR1 is MNHEY and CDR2 is SMNVEV (reference sequence). The CDR3 loop reads CASSYSSGGAETQYF. In DNA form, the CDR3 reads TGTGCCAGCAGTTACTCTAGCGGGGGGGCAGAGACCCAGTACTTC.

V usage is TRBV15 and J usage is TRBJ2-7, with D perhaps TRBD1 or TRBD2 (5 bases each). Per germline, CDR1 LNHNV and CDR2 YYDKDF (reference sequence). Trimming stripped 1 base from V and 0 bases from J, with 10 bases between. The CDR3 length is 15 residues. CDR3 coding DNA: TGTGCCACCAGCAGAGTGGCAGGGAGCTCCTACGAGCAGTACTTC. As protein: CATSRVAGSSYEQYF.

J is TRBJ1-1 and V is TRBV13; 7 bases align to TRBD1. Looked up from germline, CDR1 is PRHDT and CDR2 is FYEKMQ (reference sequence). The CDR3 totals 14 residues. The V gene end was trimmed by 5 bases and the J gene end by 7 bases; junction bases not matched to a gene: 10. The CDR3 here is CASSTLTGLHEAFF. CDR3 bases: TGTGCCAGCAGCACCCTGACAGGGCTACATGAAGCTTTCTTT.

This rearrangement joins TRBV29-1 to TRBJ1-1, with TRBD1 as a possible D gene (6 bases). Per the germline V gene, CDR1 is SQVTM and CDR2 is ANQGSEA. The CDR3 extends over 15 amino acids. Trimming removed 0 bases from V and 4 bases from J, with 15 bases in between. In DNA, the CDR3 is TGCAGCGTTGAAGACCCGGGACACCGGGTCACTGAAGCTTTCTTT. Protein product: CSVEDPGHRVTEAFF.

This clone was found once. V usage is TRBV6-1 and J usage is TRBJ2-3; D is ambiguous. The germline V and J ends were trimmed by 4 bases and 0 bases, with 17 bases remaining between them. The CDR3 consists of 17 residues. From germline, CDR1 is MNHNS and CDR2 SASEGT. The CDR3 nucleotides are TGTGCCAGCAGTGTTAGCCCCCCATCCCCAAGCACAGATACGCAGTATTTT. Translated: CASSVSPPSPSTDTQYF.

The chain uses TRBV2 and TRBJ1-2; D remains ambiguous. V lost 10 bases and J lost 4, with 13 bases in between. This CDR3 comprises 12 residues. Germline V gene lookup returns CDR1 SNHLY and CDR2 FYNNEI. The CDR3 nucleotides read TGTGCCAAATCGGTGGTGACCTATGGCTACACCTTC. Its translation is CAKSVVTYGYTF.